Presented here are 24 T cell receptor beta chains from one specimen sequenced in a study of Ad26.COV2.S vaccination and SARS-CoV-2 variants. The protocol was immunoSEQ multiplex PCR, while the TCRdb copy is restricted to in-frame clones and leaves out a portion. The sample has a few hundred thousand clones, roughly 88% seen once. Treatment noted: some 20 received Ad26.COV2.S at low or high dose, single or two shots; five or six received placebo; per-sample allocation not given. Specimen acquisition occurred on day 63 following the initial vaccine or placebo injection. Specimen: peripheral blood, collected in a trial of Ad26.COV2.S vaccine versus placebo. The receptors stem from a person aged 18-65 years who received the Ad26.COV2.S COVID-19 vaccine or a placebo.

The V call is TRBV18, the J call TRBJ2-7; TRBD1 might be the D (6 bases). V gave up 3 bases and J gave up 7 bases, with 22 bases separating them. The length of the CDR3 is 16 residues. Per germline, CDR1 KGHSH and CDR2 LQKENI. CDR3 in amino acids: CASSPIASPPQGEQYF. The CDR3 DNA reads TGTGCCAGCTCACCCATAGCGTCCCCCCCACAGGGAGAGCAGTACTTC.

CDR3 amino acids: CASRGATNEQYF. The DNA for the CDR3 is TGTGCCAGCCGGGGGGCTACGAACGAGCAGTACTTC. The rearrangement joins TRBV6-6 to TRBJ2-7; D perhaps matches TRBD2 (7 bases). Trimming cost V 8 bases and J 5 bases, with 13 bases left between them. Germline V gene sequence: CDR1 MNHNY, CDR2 SVGAGI (reference sequence). The CDR3 loop spans 12 amino acids.

The CDR3 DNA follows: TGTGCCAGCAGTTCGGGACTTCCTCGGGTGCCCGGGGAGCTGTTTTTT. This sequence encodes CASSSGLPRVPGELFF. The rearrangement joins TRBV28 to TRBJ2-2; D is possibly TRBD2 (6 bases). Per germline, CDR1 MDHEN and CDR2 SYDVKM. This CDR3 has 16 residues. The V and J ends lost 4 bases and 6 bases respectively, with 18 bases between them. The entire variable domain, with the rest obtained from reference TRBV28 and TRBJ2-2, is as follows: DVKVTQSSRYLVKRTGEKVFLECVQDMDHENMFWYRQDPGLGLRLIYFSYDVKMKEKGDIPEGYSVSREKKERFSLILESASTNQTSMYLCASSSGLPRVPGELFFGEGSRLTVL.

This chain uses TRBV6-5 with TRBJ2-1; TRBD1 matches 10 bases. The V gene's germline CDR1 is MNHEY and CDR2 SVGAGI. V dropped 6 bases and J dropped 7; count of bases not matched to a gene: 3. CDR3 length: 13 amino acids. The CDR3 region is CASRSGQGNEQFF. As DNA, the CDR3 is TGTGCCAGCAGATCGGGACAGGGGAATGAGCAGTTCTTC.

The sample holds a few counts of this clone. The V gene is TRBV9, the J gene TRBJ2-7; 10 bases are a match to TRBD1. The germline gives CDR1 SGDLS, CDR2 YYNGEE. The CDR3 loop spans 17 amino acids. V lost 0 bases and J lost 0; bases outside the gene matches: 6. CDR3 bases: TGTGCCAGCAGCGTAGAGGGGACAGGGGACGGCTCCTACGAGCAGTACTTC. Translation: CASSVEGTGDGSYEQYF.

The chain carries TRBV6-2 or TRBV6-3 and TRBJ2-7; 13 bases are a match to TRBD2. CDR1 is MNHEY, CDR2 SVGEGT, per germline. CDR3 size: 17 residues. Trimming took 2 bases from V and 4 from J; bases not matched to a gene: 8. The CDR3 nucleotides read TGTGCCAGCAGTTACCCCCCGGGACTAGCGGGACGATACGAGCAGTACTTC. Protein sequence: CASSYPPGLAGRYEQYF.

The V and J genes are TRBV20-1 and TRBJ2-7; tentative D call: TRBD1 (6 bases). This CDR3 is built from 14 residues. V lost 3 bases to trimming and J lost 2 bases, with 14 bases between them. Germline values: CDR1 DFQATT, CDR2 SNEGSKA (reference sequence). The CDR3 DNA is TGCAGTGCTAGTAAGGACAGTAGAACCTACGAGCAGTACTTC. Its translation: CSASKDSRTYEQYF.

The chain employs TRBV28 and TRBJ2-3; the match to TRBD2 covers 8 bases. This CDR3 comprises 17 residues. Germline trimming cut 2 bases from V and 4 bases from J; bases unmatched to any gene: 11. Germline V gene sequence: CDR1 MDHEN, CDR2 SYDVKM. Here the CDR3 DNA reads TGTGCCAGCAGTTTAGTTCCCAGCGGGAGTATAGCAGATACGCAGTATTTT. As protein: CASSLVPSGSIADTQYF.

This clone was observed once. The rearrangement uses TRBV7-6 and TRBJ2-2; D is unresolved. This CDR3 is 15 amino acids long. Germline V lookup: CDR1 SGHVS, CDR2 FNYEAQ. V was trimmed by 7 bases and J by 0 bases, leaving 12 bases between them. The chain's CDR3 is CASTEAVANTGELFF. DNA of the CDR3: TGTGCCAGCACTGAGGCGGTCGCGAACACCGGGGAGCTGTTTTTT.

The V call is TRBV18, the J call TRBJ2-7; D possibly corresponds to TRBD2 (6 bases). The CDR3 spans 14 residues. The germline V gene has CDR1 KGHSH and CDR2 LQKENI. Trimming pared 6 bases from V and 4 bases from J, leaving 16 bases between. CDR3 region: CASSARGGIYEQYF. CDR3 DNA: TGTGCCAGCTCCGCGCGGGGCGGGATATACGAGCAGTACTTC.

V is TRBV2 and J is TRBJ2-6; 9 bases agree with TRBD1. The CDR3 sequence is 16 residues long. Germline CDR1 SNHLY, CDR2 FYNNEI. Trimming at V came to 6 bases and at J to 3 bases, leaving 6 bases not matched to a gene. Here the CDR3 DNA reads TGTGCCAGCAGGATACAGGGGGCGGATGGGGCCAACGTCCTGACTTTC. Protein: CASRIQGADGANVLTF.

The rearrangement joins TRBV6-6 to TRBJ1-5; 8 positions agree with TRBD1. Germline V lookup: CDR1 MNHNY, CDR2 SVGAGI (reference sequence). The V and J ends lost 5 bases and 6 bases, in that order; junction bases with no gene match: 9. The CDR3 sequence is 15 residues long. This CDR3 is CASSPAGGRGQPQHF. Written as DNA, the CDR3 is TGTGCCAGCAGTCCAGCAGGGGGCCGCGGTCAGCCCCAGCATTTT.

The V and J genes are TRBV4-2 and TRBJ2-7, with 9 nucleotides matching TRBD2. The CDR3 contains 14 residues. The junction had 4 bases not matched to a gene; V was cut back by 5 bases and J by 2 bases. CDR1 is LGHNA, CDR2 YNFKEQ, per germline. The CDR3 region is CASSALAGAYEQYF. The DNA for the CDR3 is TGTGCCAGCAGCGCACTAGCGGGTGCCTACGAGCAGTACTTC.

CDR3 bases: TGTGCCAGCAGCCCTTCGGGGACAGGTCCCTTTCTTTCCTACGAGCAGTACTTC. Its translation: CASSPSGTGPFLSYEQYF. This sequence joins TRBV5-5 and TRBJ2-7, with TRBD1 identical over 8 bases. The V gene's germline CDR1 is SGHKS and CDR2 YYEKEE (reference sequence). This CDR3 region has 18 residues. The J segment lost 1 base and the V segment lost 4 bases, leaving 16 bases of the junction unmatched.

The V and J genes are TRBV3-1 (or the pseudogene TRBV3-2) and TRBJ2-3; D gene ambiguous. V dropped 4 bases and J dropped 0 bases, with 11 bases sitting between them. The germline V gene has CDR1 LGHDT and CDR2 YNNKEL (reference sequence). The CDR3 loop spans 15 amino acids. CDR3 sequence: CASSLLGSSTDTQYF. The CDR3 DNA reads TGTGCCAGCAGCCTCCTCGGTTCGAGCACAGATACGCAGTATTTT.

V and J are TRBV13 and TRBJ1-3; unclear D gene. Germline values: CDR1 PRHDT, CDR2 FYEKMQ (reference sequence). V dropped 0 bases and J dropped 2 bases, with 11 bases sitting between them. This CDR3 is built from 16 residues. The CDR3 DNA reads TGTGCCAGCAGCTTAGGGGTAGATCTGCCTGGAAACACCATATATTTT. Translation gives CASSLGVDLPGNTIYF. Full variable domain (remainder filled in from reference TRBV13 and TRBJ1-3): AAGVIQSPRHLIKEKRETATLKCYPIPRHDTVYWYQQGPGQDPQFLISFYEKMQSDKGSIPDRFSAQQFSDYHSELNMSSLELGDSALYFCASSLGVDLPGNTIYFGEGSWLTVV.

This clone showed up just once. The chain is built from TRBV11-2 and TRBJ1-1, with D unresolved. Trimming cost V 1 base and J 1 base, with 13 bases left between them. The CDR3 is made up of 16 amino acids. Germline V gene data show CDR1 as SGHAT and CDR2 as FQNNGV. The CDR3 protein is CASSLGSRQENTEAFF. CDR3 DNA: TGTGCCAGCAGCTTAGGTAGTCGGCAGGAGAACACTGAAGCTTTCTTT.

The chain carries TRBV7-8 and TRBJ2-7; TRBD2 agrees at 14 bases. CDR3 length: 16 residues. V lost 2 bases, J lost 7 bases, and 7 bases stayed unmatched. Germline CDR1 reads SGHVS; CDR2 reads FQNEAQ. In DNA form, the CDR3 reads TGTGCCAGCAGCTTAATGGGACTAGCGGGAGTCAGGGAGCAGTACTTC. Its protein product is CASSLMGLAGVREQYF.

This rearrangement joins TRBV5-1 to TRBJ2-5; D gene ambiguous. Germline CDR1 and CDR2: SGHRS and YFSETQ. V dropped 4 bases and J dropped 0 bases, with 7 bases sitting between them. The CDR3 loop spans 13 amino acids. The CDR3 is CASSRRYQETQYF. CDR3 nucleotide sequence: TGCGCCAGCAGCCGCAGATACCAAGAGACCCAGTACTTC.

Here the CDR3 DNA reads TGCGCCAGCTATTCCACAGGAAATGAGCAGTTCTTC. Protein: CASYSTGNEQFF. This chain uses TRBV5-1 with TRBJ2-1, with D perhaps TRBD1 (5 bases). This CDR3 has 12 residues. V gave up 7 bases and J gave up 7 bases, with 12 bases separating them. Germline V gene lookup returns CDR1 SGHRS and CDR2 YFSETQ.

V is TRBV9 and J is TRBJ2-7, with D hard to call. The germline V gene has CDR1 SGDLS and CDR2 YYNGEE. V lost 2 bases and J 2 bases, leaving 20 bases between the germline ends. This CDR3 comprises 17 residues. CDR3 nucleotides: TGTGCCAGCAGCGTCGGTTTGGGCGGCTCCGGTCCCTACGAGCAGTACTTC. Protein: CASSVGLGGSGPYEQYF.

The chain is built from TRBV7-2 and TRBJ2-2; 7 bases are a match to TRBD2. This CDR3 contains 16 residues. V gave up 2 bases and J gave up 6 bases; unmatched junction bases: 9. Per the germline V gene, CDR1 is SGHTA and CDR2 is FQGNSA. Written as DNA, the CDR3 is TGTGCCAGCAGCTTACTCAGACTAGCTGGACCCGGGGAGCTGTTTTTT. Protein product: CASSLLRLAGPGELFF.

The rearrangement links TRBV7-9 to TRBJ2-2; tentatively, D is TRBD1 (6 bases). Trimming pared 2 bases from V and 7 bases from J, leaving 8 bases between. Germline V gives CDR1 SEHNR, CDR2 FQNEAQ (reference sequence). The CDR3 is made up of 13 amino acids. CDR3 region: CASSLTGIGELFF. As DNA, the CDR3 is TGTGCCAGCAGCTTAACAGGGATCGGGGAGCTGTTTTTT.

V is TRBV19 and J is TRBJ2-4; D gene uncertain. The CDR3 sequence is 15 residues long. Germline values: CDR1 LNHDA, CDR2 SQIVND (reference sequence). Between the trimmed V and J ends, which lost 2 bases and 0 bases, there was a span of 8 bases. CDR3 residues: CASSIRALAKNIQYF. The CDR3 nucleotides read TGTGCCAGTAGTATAAGGGCCTTAGCCAAAAACATTCAGTACTTC.